This section outlines one T cell receptor beta chain sequence together with its context. Generated by immunoSEQ multiplex PCR, the TCRdb table keeps only in-frame clones and is missing some. Of tens of thousands of clones listed, approximately 92% are singletons. The sample belongs to a study of human versus mouse CDR3 diversity and MHC coevolution. V lost 4 bases and J lost 1, with 12 bases in between. The germline V gene has CDR1 SGHRS and CDR2 YFSETQ. CDR3 length: 14 residues. The V gene is TRBV5-1, the J gene TRBJ2-7, with TRBD2 as a possible D gene (5 bases). The source of this sequence is a person aged 30-70 years in good health. Material: naive CD4+ T cells from blood. The subset denotes: CD45RO-negative CD62L-positive naive CD4 T cells. The CDR3 region is CASSPLPGSYEQYF. Written as DNA, the CDR3 is TGCGCCAGCAGCCCTCTTCCGGGGTCCTACGAGCAGTACTTC. Based on the CDR3 plus reference TRBV5-1 and TRBJ2-7, the full variable domain is KAGVTQTPRYLIKTRGQQVTLSCSPISGHRSVSWYQQTPGQGLQFLFEYFSETQRNKGNFPGRFSGRQFSNSRSEMNVSTLELGDSALYLCASSPLPGSYEQYFGPGTRLTVT.